The 14 T cell receptor beta chains below come from one sample, sequenced in a study of lymphopenia after photon versus proton radiotherapy. Clones were sequenced by immunoSEQ multiplex PCR, and TCRdb holds only the in-frame ones, with some missing. This sample has 20,000 to 25,000 clones, with over 90% found just once. Sequencing used peripheral blood, obtained from a patient treated with proton-based radiotherapy. The receptors originated from a woman aged 70-85 years with pancreatic cancer. Some clones in this sample may be carry-over from other donors' samples.

The V gene is TRBV6-1, the J gene TRBJ2-7, with 11 bases identical to TRBD2. Per the germline V gene, CDR1 is MNHNS and CDR2 is SASEGT. V lost 0 bases to trimming and J lost 2 bases; unmatched junction nucleotides: 6. The CDR3 loop spans 17 amino acids. The CDR3 loop reads CASSEAFTSGSAYEQYF. Written as DNA, the CDR3 is TGTGCCAGCAGTGAAGCATTCACTAGCGGGAGCGCCTACGAGCAGTACTTC.

The CDR3 region is CASSVDGGGTGELFF. The DNA for the CDR3 is TGTGCCAGCAGCGTAGACGGCGGGGGCACCGGGGAGCTGTTTTTT. The chain recombines TRBV9 with TRBJ2-2; 7 bases align to TRBD2. V shed 0 bases and J 4 bases; nucleotides not matched to a gene: 3. The CDR3 sequence is 15 residues long. The germline V gene has CDR1 SGDLS and CDR2 YYNGEE.

The rearrangement links TRBV28 to TRBJ2-2, with 10 nucleotides matching TRBD2. J gave up 2 bases and V 5 bases, and 8 bases lay outside the gene matches. This CDR3 has 17 residues. The germline gives CDR1 MDHEN, CDR2 SYDVKM. CDR3 region: CASSPWTSGGNTGELFF. For the CDR3, the DNA is TGTGCCAGCAGTCCCTGGACTAGCGGAGGAAACACCGGGGAGCTGTTTTTT.

This chain joins TRBV2 and TRBJ1-1; D might be TRBD1 (5 bases). There are 13 residues in the CDR3. Trimming shortened V by 6 bases and J by 0 bases, and 8 bases separated the two germline ends. Germline CDR1 reads SNHLY; CDR2 reads FYNNEI. The DNA for the CDR3 is TGTGCCAGCAGACCAGGGCTGAACACTGAAGCTTTCTTT. Translation: CASRPGLNTEAFF.

V usage is TRBV7-6 and J usage is TRBJ1-5; the match to TRBD1 covers 11 bases. V was clipped by 3 bases and J by 3 bases; unmatched bases: 1. The CDR3 is 15 amino acids. The germline V gene has CDR1 SGHVS and CDR2 FNYEAQ. The CDR3 loop is CASSLGQGVNQPQHF. CDR3 DNA: TGTGCCAGCAGCTTGGGACAGGGGGTCAATCAGCCCCAGCATTTT.

The rearrangement links TRBV10-2 to TRBJ2-7, with TRBD2 identical over 8 bases. The CDR3 spans 11 residues. After removal of 8 bases from V and 4 bases from J, the junction contained 1 base not matched to a gene. CDR1 and CDR2 from the germline V gene are WSHSY and SAAADI. The chain's CDR3 is CASRGGYEQYF. The CDR3, as DNA: TGCGCCAGCCGGGGGGGGTACGAGCAGTACTTC.

The chain is built from TRBV29-1 and TRBJ2-7; D gene uncertain. CDR3 size: 14 residues. V gave up 0 bases and J gave up 6 bases, with 15 bases separating them. In germline, CDR1 is SQVTM, CDR2 ANQGSEA. CDR3 in amino acids: CSVEETVARSEQYF. The CDR3 region has the DNA TGCAGCGTTGAAGAGACGGTGGCACGGAGCGAGCAGTACTTC.

The V gene is TRBV7-2, the J gene TRBJ2-2, with unresolved D. V was shortened by 0 bases and J by 4 bases, with 9 bases between the two germline ends. The CDR3 has 15 amino acids. The V gene's germline CDR1 is SGHTA and CDR2 FQGNSA. The chain's CDR3 is CASSLATAGTGELFF. The CDR3 nucleotides are TGTGCCAGCAGCTTAGCCACAGCAGGCACCGGGGAGCTGTTTTTT.

The chain is built from TRBV4-3 and TRBJ1-2, with a possible D match to TRBD1 (5 bases). Germline V gene lookup returns CDR1 LGHNA and CDR2 YSLEER. Trimming removed 0 bases from V and 7 bases from J, with 12 bases in between. This CDR3 comprises 14 residues. The CDR3, as DNA: TGCGCCAGCAGCCAAGATCCAGGGCCTTTTGGCTACACCTTC. It codes for CASSQDPGPFGYTF.

Remarks on this clone: Compared with germline, one end of the junction differs, possibly owing to a read error. This sequence joins TRBV10-2 and TRBJ2-5, with 10 positions matching TRBD2. Looked up from germline, CDR1 is WSHSY and CDR2 is SAAADI. CDR3 length: 17 amino acids. CDR3 DNA sequence: TGCGCCAGCAGTGAGTCAGGAGCGGGAGGGCCTTCCGGTTATGGGGACTTC. This translates into CASSESGAGGPSGYGDF.

The DNA of the CDR3 is TGTGCCAGCAGCGTAGATGCGTCTAGCGGGAGTGGAAAGGACGAGCAGTACTTC. Its protein product is CASSVDASSGSGKDEQYF. The chain couples TRBV9 to TRBJ2-7; 10 bases line up with TRBD2. Germline V gene data show CDR1 as SGDLS and CDR2 as YYNGEE. V gave up 0 bases and J gave up 5 bases; unmatched junction bases: 14. The CDR3 sequence is 18 residues long. Supplemented by reference TRBV9 and TRBJ2-7, the full variable domain reads DSGVTQTPKHLITATGQRVTLRCSPRSGDLSVYWYQQSLDQGLQFLIQYYNGEERAKGNILERFSAQQFPDLHSELNLSSLELGDSALYFCASSVDASSGSGKDEQYFGPGTRLTVT.

CDR3 protein: CASSLAREGFRGEQYF. In nucleotides, the CDR3 is TGTGCCAGCAGCTTAGCGCGGGAGGGCTTTCGGGGCGAGCAGTACTTC. This sequence joins TRBV7-2 and TRBJ2-7; 9 bases match TRBD2. With V trimmed by 0 bases and J by 6 bases, 9 bases remained unmatched. There are 16 residues in the CDR3. Germline-derived CDR1 and CDR2 are SGHTA and FQGNSA.

With regard to this clone: The same CDR3 is also encoded by other DNA sequences in this sample. This chain links TRBV5-1 with TRBJ2-3; 8 bases line up with TRBD2. Germline V gene lookup returns CDR1 SGHRS and CDR2 YFSETQ. Trimming took 0 bases from V and 4 from J; bases not matched to a gene: 7. The CDR3 is 16 residues long. The CDR3 protein is CASSLEGREGADTQYF. The CDR3 bases are TGCGCCAGCAGCTTGGAGGGTCGGGAGGGCGCAGATACGCAGTATTTT.

V and J are TRBV20-1 and TRBJ2-7; D gene unclear. CDR3 length equals 11 residues. Trimming left V 0 bases short and J 3 bases short, with 3 bases between. Germline V gene lookup returns CDR1 DFQATT and CDR2 SNEGSKA (reference sequence). This CDR3 reads CSARDSYEQYF. In nucleotides, the CDR3 is TGCAGTGCTAGAGATAGCTACGAGCAGTACTTC.